Following are 30 T cell receptor beta chains from one sample sequenced in a study of blood T cells in healthy people across ages. Primed by a sample-barcoded 5' primer and a J-beta primer mix, a second PCR proceeded for 7 to 11 cycles. TCRdb called the 5' RACE reads again in MiXCR, with one record for every CDR3 protein. The data hold fewer than 900,000 distinct CDR3 sequences, with around 34% observed a single time. The source material was blood. The receptors originated from a man aged 18 to 29 in good health.

The chain recombines TRBV30 with TRBJ1-6; weak D call: TRBD1 (6 bases). The germline V gene has CDR1 GTSNPN and CDR2 SVGIG (reference sequence). The CDR3 extends over 17 amino acids. Trimming removed 2 bases from V and 4 bases from J, with 18 bases in between. CDR3 protein: CAWSRLGGEGYNSPLHF. In DNA form, the CDR3 reads TGTGCCTGGAGTAGGTTAGGGGGAGAGGGGTATAATTCACCCCTCCACTTT.

About this clonotype: One end of the junction fails to match germline, which may point to a read error. The J gene is TRBJ2-7, the V gene TRBV29-1, with D unresolved. The CDR3 loop spans 12 amino acids. The germline gives CDR1 SQVTM, CDR2 ANQGSEA. CDR3 amino acids: CSAIKPSNERYF. In DNA form, the CDR3 reads TGCAGCGCCATAAAGCCCTCCAACGAGCGGTACTTC.

Regarding this clonotype: A read error may explain this, as a much larger clone is one base away. This chain links TRBV20-1 with TRBJ2-7; 7 bases align to TRBD1. This CDR3 contains 13 residues. Looked up from germline, CDR1 is DFQATT and CDR2 is SNEGSKA (reference sequence). CDR3 in DNA: TGCCGTGCTAGTTTGCAGGGGGCCTACGAGCAGTACTTC. This sequence encodes CRASLQGAYEQYF.

The V call is TRBV9, the J call TRBJ1-2, with D maybe TRBD1 (6 bases). The CDR3 is 13 residues long. Germline lookup yields CDR1 SGDLS and CDR2 YYNGEE. Trimming pared 6 bases from V and 0 bases from J, leaving 9 bases between. The chain's CDR3 is CASTGHPNYGYTF. The DNA for the CDR3 is TGTGCCAGCACGGGACACCCTAACTATGGCTACACCTTC. Combining the CDR3 with reference TRBV9 and TRBJ1-2 gives the whole variable domain DSGVTQTPKHLITATGQRVTLRCSPRSGDLSVYWYQQSLDQGLQFLIQYYNGEERAKGNILERFSAQQFPDLHSELNLSSLELGDSALYFCASTGHPNYGYTFGSGTRLTVV.

This clonotype showed up just a few times. The CDR3, as DNA: TGTGCCAGCAGCTTGGATGAAAGGGGGTGGATTTCGAACATTCAGTACTTC. Its translation: CASSLDERGWISNIQYF. The chain links TRBV5-6 to TRBJ2-4, with D possibly being TRBD1 (6 bases). CDR3 length equals 17 residues. Germline-derived CDR1 and CDR2 are SGHDT and YYEEEE. V lost 0 bases and J 7 bases, leaving 20 bases between the germline ends.

The J gene is TRBJ1-4, the V gene TRBV5-1, with 7 bases fitting TRBD1. V lost 5 bases, J lost 0 bases, and 4 bases stayed unmatched. Germline lookup yields CDR1 SGHRS and CDR2 YFSETQ. The CDR3 is made up of 15 amino acids. The CDR3 DNA follows: TGCGCCAGCAGTGGGACAGACACAACTAATGAAAAACTGTTTTTT. Its translation is CASSGTDTTNEKLFF.

There are a few counts of this clonotype. The chain joins TRBV29-1 to TRBJ2-1; the match to TRBD2 covers 8 bases. Germline V gene lookup returns CDR1 SQVTM and CDR2 ANQGSEA. Unmatched junction bases numbered 5, after V lost 7 bases and J lost 6 bases. This CDR3 region has 12 residues. The CDR3 here is CSASRGGNEQFF. The DNA for the CDR3 is TGCAGCGCCTCCCGGGGGGGCAATGAGCAGTTCTTC.

The genes are TRBV4-3 and TRBJ2-7; TRBD2 might be the D (5 bases). The CDR3 consists of 14 residues. From germline, CDR1 is LGHNA and CDR2 YSLEER. V was pared by 2 bases and J by 5 bases, with 13 bases between. As DNA, the CDR3 is TGCGCCAGCAGCCAACGGGGTTCGGATGACGAGCAGTACTTC. This codes for CASSQRGSDDEQYF.

The chain is built from TRBV9 and TRBJ1-3; no clear D. Between the trimmed V and J ends, which lost 0 bases and 0 bases, there was a span of 1 base. The CDR3 spans 13 residues. Looked up from germline, CDR1 is SGDLS and CDR2 is YYNGEE. CDR3 DNA: TGTGCCAGCAGCGTAGGCTCTGGAAACACCATATATTTT. Its protein product is CASSVGSGNTIYF.

Only a few counts were recorded for this clonotype. The rearrangement joins TRBV6-2 or TRBV6-3 to TRBJ2-1; D is unclear. Per the germline V gene, CDR1 is MNHEY and CDR2 is SVGEGT. This CDR3 is 12 amino acids long. V was shortened by 4 bases and J by 4 bases, with 5 bases between the two germline ends. CDR3 amino acids: CASSWAYNEQFF. The CDR3 nucleotides read TGTGCCAGCAGTTGGGCATACAATGAGCAGTTCTTC.

This clonotype was observed a handful of times. This chain joins TRBV4-1 and TRBJ1-2; tentative D call: TRBD1 (5 bases). This CDR3 comprises 14 residues. Germline V gene data show CDR1 as MGHRA and CDR2 as YSYEKL. Trimming cost V 0 bases and J 8 bases, with 13 bases left between them. The CDR3 nucleotides read TGCGCCAGCAGCCAAGATCTGGGACCTAGCGGCTACACCTTC. This codes for CASSQDLGPSGYTF.

The genes are TRBV7-8 and TRBJ2-3; tentative D call: TRBD2 (5 bases). Trimming stripped 2 bases from V and 6 bases from J, with 12 bases between. CDR1 is SGHVS and CDR2 is FQNEAQ in the germline V gene. The length of the CDR3 is 14 residues. The CDR3 DNA follows: TGTGCCAGCAGCTTACTCAGTGTAGCGGATACGCAGTATTTT. Its protein product is CASSLLSVADTQYF.

The chain couples TRBV12-3 or TRBV12-4 to TRBJ2-3; TRBD2 matches at 7 bases. Losses at the gene ends were 3 bases for V and 15 bases for J; bases not matched to a gene: 15. The CDR3 is 14 amino acids. The CDR3 DNA follows: TGTGCCAGCAGTTTGGGGGGGAGAGCAGATACGGAATATTTT. Translated: CASSLGGRADTEYF.

The chain recombines TRBV6-1 with TRBJ2-5; D is possibly TRBD1 (6 bases). The CDR3 is made up of 12 amino acids. Germline V lookup: CDR1 MNHNS, CDR2 SASEGT. V shed 6 bases and J shed 5 bases, with 10 bases lying between them. The CDR3 sequence: CASRRTVETQYF. The CDR3 region has the DNA TGTGCCAGCAGGAGGACAGTCGAGACCCAGTACTTC.

This rearrangement joins TRBV29-1 to TRBJ1-2, with D unresolved. Per the germline V gene, CDR1 is SQVTM and CDR2 is ANQGSEA. The CDR3 is 12 amino acids. V was clipped by 3 bases and J by 7 bases, with 12 bases between them. CDR3 bases: TGCAGCGTTGACGCGGGAGGAGGTGGCTACACCTTC. Amino acids: CSVDAGGGGYTF.

This clonotype showed up many times. The CDR3 DNA is TGTGCCAGCATCTACGACCGCACAGATACGCAGTATTTT. This codes for CASIYDRTDTQYF. The rearrangement links TRBV12-3 or TRBV12-4 to TRBJ2-3; no definite D call. The CDR3 is 13 amino acids. The V end was cut by 7 bases, the J end by 1 base, with 9 bases between.

This chain connects TRBV20-1 to TRBJ2-2; possible D gene TRBD1, 6 bases. V was trimmed by 1 base and J by 0 bases, leaving 9 bases between them. The CDR3 sequence is 15 residues long. Germline values: CDR1 DFQATT, CDR2 SNEGSKA (reference sequence). Here the CDR3 DNA reads TGCAGTGCTAGAGTGGGGGCAGCGAACACCGGGGAGCTGTTTTTT. Translation gives CSARVGAANTGELFF.

With respect to this clonotype: A much larger clonotype is one base distant, so this may be a read error. The chain joins TRBV10-3 to TRBJ2-3; 11 positions agree with TRBD2. J gave up 6 bases and V 10 bases, and 6 bases lay outside the gene matches. Per the germline V gene, CDR1 is ENHRY and CDR2 is SYGVKD. This CDR3 has 13 residues. The CDR3 nucleotides are TGTGCCACCAGCCGACTAGCGGGGGATACGCAGTATTTT. This gives the protein CATSRLAGDTQYF.

This clonotype has ten or more counts. The chain combines TRBV4-3 with TRBJ1-5; D uncertain. V was cut by 0 bases and J by 2 bases, with 8 bases left in between. Germline V lookup: CDR1 LGHNA, CDR2 YSLEER. This CDR3 is built from 15 residues. The CDR3 is CASSQETGRNQPQHF. CDR3 coding DNA: TGCGCCAGCAGCCAAGAAACCGGGCGCAATCAGCCCCAGCATTTT.

This clonotype was detected ten times or more. This sequence joins TRBV9 and TRBJ2-1; 8 bases line up with TRBD1. The germline CDR1 and CDR2 sequences are SGDLS and YYNGEE. V dropped 3 bases and J dropped 3; count of bases not matched to a gene: 5. The CDR3 consists of 15 residues. CDR3: CASSAGQGLYNEQFF. In nucleotides, the CDR3 is TGTGCCAGCAGCGCCGGACAGGGACTCTACAATGAGCAGTTCTTC.

This clonotype has at least ten counts. The chain has TRBV4-3 and TRBJ2-5; 7 bases are shared with TRBD1. Germline trimming cut 4 bases from V and 2 bases from J; bases unmatched to any gene: 7. The germline V gene has CDR1 LGHNA and CDR2 YSLEER. The CDR3 covers 15 residues. The CDR3 is CASSPETGTQETQYF. Here the CDR3 DNA reads TGCGCCAGCAGCCCAGAGACAGGGACACAAGAGACCCAGTACTTC.

There are a few counts of this clonotype. The genes are TRBV10-3 and TRBJ1-4; no clear D gene. The CDR3 totals 15 residues. The germline CDR1 and CDR2 sequences are ENHRY and SYGVKD. Trimming took 2 bases from V and 5 from J, leaving 12 bases between them. CDR3 loop: CAISERNGRNEKLFF. CDR3 DNA: TGTGCCATCAGTGAGCGGAATGGGCGGAATGAAAAACTGTTTTTT.

The rearrangement links TRBV6-6 to TRBJ1-5; possible D gene TRBD1, 5 bases. Trimming took off 2 bases at V and 0 bases at J, with 11 bases between the two ends. CDR1 and CDR2 (germline): MNHNY, SVGAGI (reference sequence). CDR3 length equals 16 residues. DNA for the CDR3: TGTGCCAGCAGTTACGGGGCAGGAGGTAGCAATCAGCCCCAGCATTTT. Its translation: CASSYGAGGSNQPQHF.

This clonotype appeared a few times. V is TRBV20-1 and J is TRBJ2-4; D not certain. This CDR3 has 11 residues. The V gene lost 6 bases and the J gene lost 5 bases, with 8 bases spanning the gap. CDR1 DFQATT and CDR2 SNEGSKA come from the germline V gene (reference sequence). CDR3 region: CSARIQNIQYF. CDR3 coding DNA: TGCAGTGCCCGGATTCAAAACATTCAGTACTTC.

Remarks on this clonotype: This may be a read error, as it is one base from a much larger clone. The V gene is TRBV29-1, the J gene TRBJ2-1; tentative D call: TRBD1 (5 bases). This CDR3 is built from 11 residues. CDR1 and CDR2 from the germline V gene are SQVTM and ANQGSEA. The V end was cut by 6 bases, the J end by 10 bases, with 13 bases between. The CDR3 reads CSVKGSYEQFF. The CDR3 DNA follows: TGCAGCGTGAAGGGGTCCTACGAGCAGTTCTTC.

This clonotype was seen only a few times. The chain uses TRBV9 and TRBJ2-2; the D gene could be TRBD1 or TRBD2 (5 bases each). CDR1 and CDR2 (germline): SGDLS, YYNGEE. The ends were cut back, 2 bases at V and 4 bases at J, with 15 bases in the middle. There are 16 residues in the CDR3. The chain's CDR3 is CASSVAIWGTTGELFF. The CDR3 coding sequence is TGTGCCAGCAGCGTTGCCATCTGGGGGACCACCGGGGAGCTGTTTTTT.

The rearrangement links TRBV20-1 to TRBJ1-6, with a weak D call TRBD1 (6 bases). This CDR3 contains 15 residues. The V end lost 0 bases, the J end lost 7 bases, and 13 bases lay between the germline ends. Germline lookup yields CDR1 DFQATT and CDR2 SNEGSKA (reference sequence). The CDR3 nucleotides read TGCAGTGCTAGAGATACAGGGATTCGGAATTCACCCCTCCACTTT. Its protein product is CSARDTGIRNSPLHF.

The chain joins TRBV5-5 to TRBJ1-4, with TRBD1 identical over 8 bases. Trimming at V came to 4 bases and at J to 8 bases, leaving 7 bases not matched to a gene. In germline, CDR1 is SGHKS, CDR2 YYEKEE (reference sequence). The CDR3 covers 14 residues. This CDR3 reads CASSQDRDREKLFF. The DNA of the CDR3 is TGTGCCAGCAGCCAGGACAGGGATAGGGAAAAACTGTTTTTT.

Comment on this clonotype: It may be a read error: a sequence one base away is much more abundant. The gene calls are TRBV6-2 or TRBV6-3 and TRBJ2-1; 7 nucleotides agree with TRBD2. CDR1 MNHEY and CDR2 SVGEGT come from the germline V gene. J lost 8 bases, V lost 4 bases, and 23 bases had no gene match. The CDR3 totals 19 residues. The CDR3 here is CASSFPWTLTSFLVDEQFF. Written as DNA, the CDR3 is TGTGCCAGCAGTTTTCCTTGGACCTTGACTAGCTTCCTAGTGGATGAGCAGTTCTTC.

This clonotype is a singleton in its sample. The gene calls are TRBV15 and TRBJ1-1; the D is unclear. Germline V gene lookup returns CDR1 LNHNV and CDR2 YYDKDF (reference sequence). V was clipped by 0 bases and J by 6 bases, with 17 bases between them. The CDR3 extends over 16 amino acids. The CDR3 DNA is TGTGCCACCAGCAGAGAGGTTGCTGGAATTTCGCCTGAAGCTTTCTTT. It codes for CATSREVAGISPEAFF.